This entry concerns a single T cell receptor beta chain. The CDR3 contains 13 residues. CDR1 is DFQATT, CDR2 SNEGSKA, per germline (reference sequence). For each CDR3 protein, TCRdb gives one entry from its re-call of the 5' RACE reads, without DNA. The sample holds 500,000 to 600,000 distinct CDR3 sequences. These data come from a study of T cells expressing NK-cell markers. Turning to the study itself: Sequencing covered eight donors, seven HCMV-seropositive and one seronegative.

The receptor comes from a man younger than 35 in good health. The sequenced sample consisted of blood T cells: a sorted CD56 or NKG2C T cell subset, CD4+ or CD8+ T cells, or bulk PBMC T cells (not recorded which). The chain uses TRBV20-1 and TRBJ2-2; absent DNA, TCRdb's TRBD1 call cannot be checked. Here the CDR3 reads CSASGGLGGELFF.